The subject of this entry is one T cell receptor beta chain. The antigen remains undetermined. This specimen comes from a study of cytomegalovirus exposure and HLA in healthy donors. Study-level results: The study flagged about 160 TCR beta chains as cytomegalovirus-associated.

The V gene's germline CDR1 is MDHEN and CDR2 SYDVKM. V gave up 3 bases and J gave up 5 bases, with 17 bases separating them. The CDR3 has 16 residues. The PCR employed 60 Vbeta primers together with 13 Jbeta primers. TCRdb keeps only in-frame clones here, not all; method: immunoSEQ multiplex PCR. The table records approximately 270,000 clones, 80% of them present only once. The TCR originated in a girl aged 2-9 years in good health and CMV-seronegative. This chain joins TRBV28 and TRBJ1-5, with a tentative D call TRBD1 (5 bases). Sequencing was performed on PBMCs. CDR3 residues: CASSFLTGGYYQPQHF. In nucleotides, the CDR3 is TGTGCCAGCAGTTTCCTTACAGGCGGATACTATCAGCCCCAGCATTTT.